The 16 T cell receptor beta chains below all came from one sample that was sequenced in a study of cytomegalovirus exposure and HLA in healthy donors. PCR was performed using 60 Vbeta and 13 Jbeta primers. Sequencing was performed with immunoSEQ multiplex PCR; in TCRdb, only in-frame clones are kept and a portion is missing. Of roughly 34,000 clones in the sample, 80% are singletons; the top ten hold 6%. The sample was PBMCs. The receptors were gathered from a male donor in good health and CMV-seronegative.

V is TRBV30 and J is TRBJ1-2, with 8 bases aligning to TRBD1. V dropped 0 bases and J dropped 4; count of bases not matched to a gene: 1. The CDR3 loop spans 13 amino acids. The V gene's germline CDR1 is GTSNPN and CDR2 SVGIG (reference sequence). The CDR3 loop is CAWSVQGGYGYTF. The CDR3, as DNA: TGTGCCTGGAGTGTACAGGGGGGCTATGGCTACACCTTC.

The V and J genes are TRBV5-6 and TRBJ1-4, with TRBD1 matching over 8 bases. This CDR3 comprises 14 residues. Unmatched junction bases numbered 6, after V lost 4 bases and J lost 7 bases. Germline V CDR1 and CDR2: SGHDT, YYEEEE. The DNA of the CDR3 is TGTGCCAGCAGCCAGGACAGGGTTTCTGAAAAACTGTTTTTT. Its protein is CASSQDRVSEKLFF. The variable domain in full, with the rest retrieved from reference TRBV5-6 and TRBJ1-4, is DAGVTQSPTHLIKTRGQQVTLRCSPKSGHDTVSWYQQALGQGPQFIFQYYEEEERQRGNFPDRFSGHQFPNYSSELNVNALLLGDSALYLCASSQDRVSEKLFFGSGTQLSVL.

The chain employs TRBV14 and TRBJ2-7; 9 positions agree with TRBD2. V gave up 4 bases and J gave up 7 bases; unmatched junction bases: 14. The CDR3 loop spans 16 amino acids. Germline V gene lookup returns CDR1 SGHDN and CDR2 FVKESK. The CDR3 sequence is CASSPMGREGRGEQYF. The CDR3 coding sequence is TGTGCCAGCAGCCCTATGGGGCGGGAGGGCCGTGGGGAGCAGTACTTC.

CDR3 in DNA: TGTGCCAGTAATCCTGACAGGATCCCTAACTATGGCTACACCTTC. It yields the protein CASNPDRIPNYGYTF. J is TRBJ1-2 and V is TRBV19, with D perhaps matching TRBD1 (6 bases). The germline V gene has CDR1 LNHDA and CDR2 SQIVND (reference sequence). Trimming cost V 7 bases and J 0 bases, with 15 bases left between them. This CDR3 has 15 residues. Supplemented by reference TRBV19 and TRBJ1-2, the full variable domain reads DGGITQSPKYLFRKEGQNVTLSCEQNLNHDAMYWYRQDPGQGLRLIYYSQIVNDFQKGDIAEGYSVSREKKESFPLTVTSAQKNPTAFYLCASNPDRIPNYGYTFGSGTRLTVV.

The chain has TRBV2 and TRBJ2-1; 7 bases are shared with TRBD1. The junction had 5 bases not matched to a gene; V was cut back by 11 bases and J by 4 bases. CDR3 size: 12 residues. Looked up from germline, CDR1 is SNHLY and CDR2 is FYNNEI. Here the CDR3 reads CARDRLYNEQFF. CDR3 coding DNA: TGTGCCCGGGACAGACTATACAATGAGCAGTTCTTC.

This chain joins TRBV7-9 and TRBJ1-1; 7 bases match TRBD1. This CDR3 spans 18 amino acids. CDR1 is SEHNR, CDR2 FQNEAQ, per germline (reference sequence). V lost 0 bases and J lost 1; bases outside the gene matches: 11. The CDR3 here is CASSLARARGQQNTEAFF. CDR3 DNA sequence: TGTGCCAGCAGCTTAGCGCGGGCGCGGGGACAGCAGAACACTGAAGCTTTCTTT.

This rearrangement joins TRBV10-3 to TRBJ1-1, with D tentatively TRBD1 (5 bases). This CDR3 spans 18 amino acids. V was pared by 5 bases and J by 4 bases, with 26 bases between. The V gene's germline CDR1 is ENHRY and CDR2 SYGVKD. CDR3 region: CAISKLTTVKVSGTEAFF. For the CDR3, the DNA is TGTGCCATCAGTAAATTGACGACAGTTAAAGTTTCGGGCACTGAAGCTTTCTTT.

The CDR3, as DNA: TGTGCCAGCAGCACCTCACAGGGGGCTGACACTGAAGCTTTCTTT. Translating gives CASSTSQGADTEAFF. The chain has TRBV7-9 and TRBJ1-1; TRBD1 matches at 9 bases. The CDR3 loop spans 15 amino acids. From germline, CDR1 is SEHNR and CDR2 FQNEAQ (reference sequence). Trimming removed 5 bases from V and 3 bases from J; junction bases left unmatched: 7.

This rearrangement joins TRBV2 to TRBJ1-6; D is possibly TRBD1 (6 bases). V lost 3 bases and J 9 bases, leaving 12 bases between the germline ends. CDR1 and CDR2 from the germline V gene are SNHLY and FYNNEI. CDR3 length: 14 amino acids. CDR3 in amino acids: CASSERGGASPLHF. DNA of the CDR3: TGTGCCAGCAGTGAGCGAGGGGGAGCTTCACCCCTCCACTTT.

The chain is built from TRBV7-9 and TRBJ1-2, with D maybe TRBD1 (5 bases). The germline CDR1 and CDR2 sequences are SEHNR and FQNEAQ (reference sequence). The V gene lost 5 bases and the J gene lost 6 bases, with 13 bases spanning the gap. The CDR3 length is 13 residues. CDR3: CASSHGGEDGYTF. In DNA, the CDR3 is TGTGCCAGCAGCCACGGGGGTGAGGATGGCTACACCTTC.

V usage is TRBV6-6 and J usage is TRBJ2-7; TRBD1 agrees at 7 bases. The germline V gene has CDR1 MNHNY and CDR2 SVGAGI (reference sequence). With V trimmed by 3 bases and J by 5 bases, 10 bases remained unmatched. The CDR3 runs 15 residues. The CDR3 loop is CASSYSQTGYNEQYF. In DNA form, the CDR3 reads TGTGCCAGCAGTTATTCCCAGACAGGGTACAACGAGCAGTACTTC.

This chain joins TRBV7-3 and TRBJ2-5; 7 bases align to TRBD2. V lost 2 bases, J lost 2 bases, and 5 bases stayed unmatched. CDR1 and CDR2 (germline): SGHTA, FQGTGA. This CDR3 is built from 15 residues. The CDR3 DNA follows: TGTGCCAGCAGCTTAGGAGGGAGGGAACAAGAGACCCAGTACTTC. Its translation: CASSLGGREQETQYF.

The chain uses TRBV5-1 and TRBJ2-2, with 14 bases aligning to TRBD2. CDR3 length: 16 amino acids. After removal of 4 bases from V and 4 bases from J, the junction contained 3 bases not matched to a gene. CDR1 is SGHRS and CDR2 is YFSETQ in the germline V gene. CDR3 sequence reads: CASSNGLAGGTGELFF. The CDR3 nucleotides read TGCGCCAGCAGCAACGGACTAGCGGGGGGCACCGGGGAGCTGTTTTTT.

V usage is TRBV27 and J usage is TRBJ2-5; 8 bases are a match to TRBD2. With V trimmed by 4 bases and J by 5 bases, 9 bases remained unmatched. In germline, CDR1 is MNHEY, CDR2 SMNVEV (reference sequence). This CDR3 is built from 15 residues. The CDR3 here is CASSSPGGGGETQYF. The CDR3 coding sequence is TGTGCCAGCAGTTCTCCCGGGGGGGGAGGGGAGACCCAGTACTTC.

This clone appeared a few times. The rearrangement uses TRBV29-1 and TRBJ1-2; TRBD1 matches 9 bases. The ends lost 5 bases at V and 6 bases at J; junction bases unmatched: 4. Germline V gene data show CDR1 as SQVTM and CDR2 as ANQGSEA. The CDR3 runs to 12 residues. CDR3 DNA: TGCAGCGTTCCGGGGACAGGGAATGGCTACACCTTC. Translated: CSVPGTGNGYTF.

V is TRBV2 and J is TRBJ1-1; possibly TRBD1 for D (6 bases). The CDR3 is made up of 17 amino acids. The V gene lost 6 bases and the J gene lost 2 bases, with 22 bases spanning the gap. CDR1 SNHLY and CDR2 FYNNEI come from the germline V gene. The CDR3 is CASRRGGTQGRNTEAFF. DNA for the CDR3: TGTGCCAGCAGAAGGGGAGGGACACAGGGTCGCAACACTGAAGCTTTCTTT.